A single sample is the source of the 32 T cell receptor beta chains below, sequenced in a study of blood T cell repertoires in COVID-19. Produced via immunoSEQ multiplex PCR; TCRdb's table is partial and in-frame only. The sample has 150,000 to 200,000 clones, 80% to 90% seen once. Material: peripheral blood. All receptors come from a woman of 80 years or more with COVID-19, enrolled during active disease.

The chain employs TRBV6-2 or TRBV6-3 and TRBJ1-4, with TRBD1 identical over 7 bases. Germline values: CDR1 MNHEY, CDR2 SVGEGT. The CDR3 covers 17 residues. V lost 6 bases and J lost 7; bases outside the gene matches: 17. The CDR3 is CASSGGGQRGRGEKLFF. The CDR3 DNA is TGTGCCAGCAGCGGAGGGGGACAGCGTGGACGGGGTGAAAAACTGTTTTTT.

In its sample, this clone was seen once. V usage is TRBV15 and J usage is TRBJ2-3; 11 bases agree with TRBD2. CDR3 length: 14 residues. The V gene end was trimmed by 5 bases and the J gene end by 8 bases; junction bases not matched to a gene: 6. Germline lookup yields CDR1 LNHNV and CDR2 YYDKDF (reference sequence). The CDR3 bases are TGTGCCACCAGCCGGGGACTAGCGGAAGGTACGCAGTATTTT. It specifies CATSRGLAEGTQYF.

The chain carries TRBV18 and TRBJ1-1; D is undetermined. The CDR3 has 13 residues. Germline lookup yields CDR1 KGHSH and CDR2 LQKENI. V gave up 3 bases and J gave up 4 bases, with 9 bases separating them. The CDR3 DNA is TGTGCCAGCTCACCCCCCGGTACCACTGAAGCTTTCTTT. It translates to CASSPPGTTEAFF.

This clone was recorded only once. V gene TRBV7-9 combines with J gene TRBJ1-4, with TRBD1 matching over 10 bases. The V gene's germline CDR1 is SEHNR and CDR2 FQNEAQ (reference sequence). V shed 5 bases, J shed 7 bases, and the junction held 4 bases outside the gene matches. This CDR3 region has 14 residues. CDR3 nucleotides: TGTGCCAGCAGCACGGACAGGGGGAGTGAAAAACTGTTTTTT. Protein sequence: CASSTDRGSEKLFF.

In its sample, this clone was seen many times. This chain joins TRBV9 and TRBJ2-2; possible D gene TRBD1, 6 bases. Trimming shortened V by 4 bases and J by 7 bases, and 17 bases separated the two germline ends. The CDR3 totals 15 residues. Germline V gives CDR1 SGDLS, CDR2 YYNGEE. CDR3 sequence: CASSSYRDTGGELFF. CDR3 bases: TGTGCCAGCAGCTCCTACAGGGATACGGGCGGGGAGCTGTTTTTT.

This chain uses TRBV9 with TRBJ2-7; 14 bases align to TRBD2. After removal of 0 bases from V and 5 bases from J, the junction contained 4 bases not matched to a gene. Germline assignment: CDR1 SGDLS and CDR2 YYNGEE. CDR3 length: 16 amino acids. CDR3 in amino acids: CASSVEGLAGVDEQYF. The CDR3 nucleotides read TGTGCCAGCAGCGTAGAGGGACTAGCGGGGGTGGACGAGCAGTACTTC.

DNA of the CDR3: TGTGCCAGCAGCAAAGTTTCTAGCGGGAGCTCCTACGAGCAGTACTTC. This translates into CASSKVSSGSSYEQYF. The genes are TRBV21-1 and TRBJ2-7; TRBD2 was called by the table and not checked on the DNA. TRBV21-1 constitutes a pseudogene. This CDR3 has 16 amino acids.

In nucleotides, the CDR3 is TGCGCCAGCAGCCAACGACTAGCGGGGGCCACAGATACGCAGTATTTT. Its translation is CASSQRLAGATDTQYF. The chain combines TRBV4-1 with TRBJ2-3; 12 bases are shared with TRBD2. With 2 bases clipped from V and 2 bases from J, the junction kept 2 bases outside the gene matches. CDR3 length: 16 amino acids. The germline V gene encodes CDR1 MGHRA and CDR2 YSYEKL.

The CDR3 region has the DNA TGTGCCAGCAGTCCCGGGACAGCGAACACCGGGGAGCTGTTTTTT. It specifies CASSPGTANTGELFF. The chain carries TRBV28 and TRBJ2-2; 7 positions agree with TRBD1. Germline CDR1 MDHEN, CDR2 SYDVKM. Trimming took 5 bases from V and 0 from J; bases not matched to a gene: 3. The CDR3 has 15 amino acids.

The chain employs TRBV19 and TRBJ2-7; TRBD1 agrees at 10 bases. The CDR3 contains 14 residues. Losses at the gene ends were 6 bases for V and 7 bases for J; bases not matched to a gene: 9. Germline V lookup: CDR1 LNHDA, CDR2 SQIVND (reference sequence). CDR3: CASSPRTGGGEQYF. The CDR3 nucleotides are TGTGCCAGTAGCCCTAGGACAGGGGGAGGTGAGCAGTACTTC.

V gene TRBV27 combines with J gene TRBJ2-1, with TRBD2 identical over 16 bases. With 5 bases clipped from V and 13 bases from J, the junction kept 17 bases outside the gene matches. The CDR3 contains 18 residues. In germline, CDR1 is MNHEY, CDR2 SMNVEV (reference sequence). CDR3 in amino acids: CASSGGLAGGNLLVDQFF. DNA for the CDR3: TGTGCCAGCAGTGGGGGACTAGCGGGAGGGAACCTGTTAGTAGATCAGTTCTTC.

This chain connects TRBV28 to TRBJ1-1; the match to TRBD1 covers 7 bases. Losses at the gene ends were 4 bases for V and 3 bases for J; bases not matched to a gene: 5. The CDR3 runs to 14 residues. Germline loops: CDR1 MDHEN, CDR2 SYDVKM. The CDR3 nucleotides read TGTGCCAGCAGTTCGACAGGGTGGGACACTGAAGCTTTCTTT. Translation gives CASSSTGWDTEAFF. Full variable domain (outside the CDR3, taken from reference TRBV28 and TRBJ1-1): DVKVTQSSRYLVKRTGEKVFLECVQDMDHENMFWYRQDPGLGLRLIYFSYDVKMKEKGDIPEGYSVSREKKERFSLILESASTNQTSMYLCASSSTGWDTEAFFGQGTRLTVV.

The chain has TRBV7-9 and TRBJ2-1; 8 bases are a match to TRBD2. Germline values: CDR1 SEHNR, CDR2 FQNEAQ (reference sequence). The CDR3 is 14 amino acids. V trimming: 4 bases; J trimming: 8 bases; junction bases outside the gene matches: 7. The CDR3 here is CASSSGLASHEQFF. In DNA form, the CDR3 reads TGTGCCAGCAGCTCCGGACTAGCCTCGCATGAGCAGTTCTTC. Full variable domain (remainder filled in from reference TRBV7-9 and TRBJ2-1): DTGVSQNPRHKITKRGQNVTFRCDPISEHNRLYWYRQTLGQGPEFLTYFQNEAQLEKSRLLSDRFSAERPKGSFSTLEIQRTEQGDSAMYLCASSSGLASHEQFFGPGTRLTVL.

This rearrangement joins TRBV5-4 to TRBJ2-7, with 15 nucleotides matching TRBD2. J lost 0 bases, V lost 4 bases, and 5 bases had no gene match. Germline V gives CDR1 SGHNT, CDR2 YYREEE (reference sequence). The CDR3 has 17 amino acids. DNA for the CDR3: TGTGCCAGCAGCCCAGGGACTAGCGGGGGGAACTCCTACGAGCAGTACTTC. Its translation is CASSPGTSGGNSYEQYF.

This sequence joins TRBV4-2 and TRBJ2-2; D uncertain. Trimming removed 5 bases from V and 4 bases from J, with 14 bases in between. The CDR3 spans 15 residues. The germline gives CDR1 LGHNA, CDR2 YNFKEQ. For the CDR3, the DNA is TGTGCCAGCAGCAATCAGGTTATGAGCACCGGGGAGCTGTTTTTT. Translated: CASSNQVMSTGELFF.

The count of this clone is one. The chain is built from TRBV5-8 and TRBJ1-4; possibly TRBD1 for D (5 bases). The CDR3 is 16 amino acids. Germline CDR1 and CDR2: SGHTS and YDEGEE. V was pared by 4 bases and J by 5 bases, with 18 bases between. This CDR3 is CASSARGTARNEKLFF. CDR3 DNA sequence: TGTGCCAGCAGCGCACGCGGGACGGCTCGAAATGAAAAACTGTTTTTT.

The V call is TRBV3-1 (or the pseudogene TRBV3-2), the J call TRBJ2-2; 9 nucleotides agree with TRBD1. Germline CDR1 is LGHDT and CDR2 is YNNKEL (reference sequence). Trimming cost V 0 bases and J 8 bases; bases outside gene matches: 4. The CDR3 has 15 amino acids. CDR3 sequence reads: CASSQDHRGPGELFF. Written as DNA, the CDR3 is TGTGCCAGCAGCCAAGATCACAGGGGGCCGGGGGAGCTGTTTTTT.

The chain uses TRBV6-2 or TRBV6-3 and TRBJ2-2; no clear D gene. Germline CDR1 reads MNHEY; CDR2 reads SVGEGT. Deletions cut 2 bases from V and 6 bases from J, with 4 bases between. This CDR3 has 12 amino acids. CDR3 in amino acids: CASSYGAGELFF. In nucleotides, the CDR3 is TGTGCCAGCAGTTACGGAGCCGGGGAGCTGTTTTTT.

The rearrangement joins TRBV29-1 to TRBJ2-1, with TRBD2 identical over 8 bases. This CDR3 has 24 residues. Unmatched junction bases numbered 34, after V lost 0 bases and J lost 6 bases. CDR1 is SQVTM, CDR2 ANQGSEA, per germline. The CDR3 DNA is TGCAGCGTTGAAGACCCACTGCATCGAACCGGGACTAGAGGTACCCAGCGAGCCGGCAATGAGCAGTTCTTC. It is translated as CSVEDPLHRTGTRGTQRAGNEQFF.

This clone was detected once. J is TRBJ1-5 and V is TRBV2; unclear D gene. The CDR3 spans 14 residues. CDR1 and CDR2 (germline): SNHLY, FYNNEI. Trimming shortened V by 2 bases and J by 9 bases, and 14 bases separated the two germline ends. The CDR3 region is CASSETTAEGPQHF. The CDR3, as DNA: TGTGCCAGCAGTGAAACCACGGCGGAGGGGCCCCAGCATTTT.

The chain recombines TRBV4-3 with TRBJ2-2; perhaps TRBD1 as D (5 bases). The CDR3 runs to 13 residues. Germline loops: CDR1 LGHNA, CDR2 YSLEER. The V and J ends lost 4 bases and 4 bases respectively, with 7 bases between them. CDR3 sequence: CASSPDSTGELFF. CDR3 sequence (DNA): TGCGCCAGCAGCCCAGACAGCACCGGGGAGCTGTTTTTT.

This sequence joins TRBV4-1 and TRBJ1-2, with a tentative D call TRBD1 (5 bases). Per the germline V gene, CDR1 is MGHRA and CDR2 is YSYEKL. V shed 1 base and J shed 3 bases, with 12 bases lying between them. The CDR3 covers 15 residues. CDR3 coding DNA: TGCGCCAGCAGCCAAGCCCCGTCCAGGGACTATGGCTACACCTTC. This encodes CASSQAPSRDYGYTF.

The chain employs TRBV29-1 and TRBJ1-2; D remains ambiguous. Trimming removed 0 bases from V and 8 bases from J, with 16 bases in between. CDR1 is SQVTM and CDR2 is ANQGSEA in the germline V gene. The length of the CDR3 is 14 residues. The CDR3 DNA reads as TGCAGCGTTGAAGATGGAGGGCGCTCGGGAGGCTACACCTTC. Protein product: CSVEDGGRSGGYTF.

The rearrangement uses TRBV30 and TRBJ1-4; 7 positions match TRBD1. CDR3 length equals 14 residues. Trimming removed 5 bases from V and 6 bases from J; junction bases left unmatched: 9. Per germline, CDR1 GTSNPN and CDR2 SVGIG (reference sequence). The CDR3: CAWGWTGGDEKLFF. As DNA, the CDR3 is TGTGCCTGGGGTTGGACAGGAGGAGATGAAAAACTGTTTTTT.

V is TRBV19 and J is TRBJ2-7, with 7 bases that match TRBD1. Germline CDR1 reads LNHDA; CDR2 reads SQIVND (reference sequence). This CDR3 spans 15 amino acids. J gave up 4 bases and V 6 bases, and 12 bases lay outside the gene matches. The CDR3 DNA reads TGTGCCAGTAGCGCCGAGTACAGGGGAGTTTACGAGCAGTACTTC. It codes for CASSAEYRGVYEQYF.

The chain links TRBV5-5 to TRBJ2-7; TRBD1 matches at 9 bases. Germline V CDR1 and CDR2: SGHKS, YYEKEE (reference sequence). V trimming: 2 bases; J trimming: 2 bases; junction bases outside the gene matches: 2. The CDR3 has 14 residues. This chain's CDR3 is CASSFWTGAYEQYF. For the CDR3, the DNA is TGTGCCAGCAGCTTCTGGACAGGGGCCTACGAGCAGTACTTC.

The chain uses TRBV24-1 and TRBJ2-3, with D tentatively TRBD1 (5 bases). The CDR3 runs 14 residues. Trimming removed 6 bases from V and 4 bases from J, with 13 bases in between. Germline V CDR1 and CDR2: KGHDR, SFDVKD. The CDR3 reads CATSTQGLADTQYF. In DNA form, the CDR3 reads TGTGCCACCAGTACCCAGGGCCTGGCAGATACGCAGTATTTT.

This clone was seen a handful of times. The sample carries other DNA sequences with the same CDR3. The chain is built from TRBV7-9 and TRBJ2-7; 8 nucleotides match TRBD1. This CDR3 comprises 14 residues. Germline assignment: CDR1 SEHNR and CDR2 FQNEAQ (reference sequence). Germline trimming cut 2 bases from V and 4 bases from J; bases unmatched to any gene: 4. The CDR3 loop reads CASSLPGQGYEQYF. In DNA form, the CDR3 reads TGTGCCAGCAGCTTACCAGGACAGGGATACGAGCAGTACTTC.

The chain joins TRBV5-1 to TRBJ2-2, with 9 bases that match TRBD1. Germline V CDR1 and CDR2: SGHRS, YFSETQ. V gave up 6 bases and J gave up 6 bases; unmatched junction bases: 9. The CDR3 length is 15 residues. CDR3 coding DNA: TGCGCCAGCAAGTGGCTACAGGGGGCCCCCGGGGAGCTGTTTTTT. Protein product: CASKWLQGAPGELFF.

The chain joins TRBV5-6 to TRBJ2-7, with TRBD1 as a possible D gene (5 bases). Trimming took off 0 bases at V and 6 bases at J, with 10 bases between the two ends. The CDR3 has 13 residues. Germline assignment: CDR1 SGHDT and CDR2 YYEEEE. The DNA for the CDR3 is TGTGCCAGCAGCTTGGGGTGGGGCTCCGAGCAGTACTTC. It is translated as CASSLGWGSEQYF. Based on the CDR3 plus reference TRBV5-6 and TRBJ2-7, the full variable domain is DAGVTQSPTHLIKTRGQQVTLRCSPKSGHDTVSWYQQALGQGPQFIFQYYEEEERQRGNFPDRFSGHQFPNYSSELNVNALLLGDSALYLCASSLGWGSEQYFGPGTRLTVT.

As for this clone: The sample holds other DNA sequences that translate to the same CDR3. V gene TRBV5-1 combines with J gene TRBJ1-5; a weak D match, TRBD1 (6 bases). V dropped 0 bases and J dropped 6 bases, with 13 bases sitting between them. Looked up from germline, CDR1 is SGHRS and CDR2 is YFSETQ. CDR3 length: 15 amino acids. DNA of the CDR3: TGCGCCAGCAGCTTGGTTGGGGGCTTAGGTCAGCCCCAGCATTTT. Its translation is CASSLVGGLGQPQHF.

This clone was seen only once. The chain carries TRBV27 and TRBJ2-3; the match to TRBD2 covers 9 bases. This CDR3 contains 18 residues. Germline trimming cut 2 bases from V and 4 bases from J; bases unmatched to any gene: 13. Germline V lookup: CDR1 MNHEY, CDR2 SMNVEV (reference sequence). The CDR3, as DNA: TGTGCCAGCAGTTTACGCGGGGGGGCCCTGGGGCACGCAGATACGCAGTATTTT. Its protein is CASSLRGGALGHADTQYF.